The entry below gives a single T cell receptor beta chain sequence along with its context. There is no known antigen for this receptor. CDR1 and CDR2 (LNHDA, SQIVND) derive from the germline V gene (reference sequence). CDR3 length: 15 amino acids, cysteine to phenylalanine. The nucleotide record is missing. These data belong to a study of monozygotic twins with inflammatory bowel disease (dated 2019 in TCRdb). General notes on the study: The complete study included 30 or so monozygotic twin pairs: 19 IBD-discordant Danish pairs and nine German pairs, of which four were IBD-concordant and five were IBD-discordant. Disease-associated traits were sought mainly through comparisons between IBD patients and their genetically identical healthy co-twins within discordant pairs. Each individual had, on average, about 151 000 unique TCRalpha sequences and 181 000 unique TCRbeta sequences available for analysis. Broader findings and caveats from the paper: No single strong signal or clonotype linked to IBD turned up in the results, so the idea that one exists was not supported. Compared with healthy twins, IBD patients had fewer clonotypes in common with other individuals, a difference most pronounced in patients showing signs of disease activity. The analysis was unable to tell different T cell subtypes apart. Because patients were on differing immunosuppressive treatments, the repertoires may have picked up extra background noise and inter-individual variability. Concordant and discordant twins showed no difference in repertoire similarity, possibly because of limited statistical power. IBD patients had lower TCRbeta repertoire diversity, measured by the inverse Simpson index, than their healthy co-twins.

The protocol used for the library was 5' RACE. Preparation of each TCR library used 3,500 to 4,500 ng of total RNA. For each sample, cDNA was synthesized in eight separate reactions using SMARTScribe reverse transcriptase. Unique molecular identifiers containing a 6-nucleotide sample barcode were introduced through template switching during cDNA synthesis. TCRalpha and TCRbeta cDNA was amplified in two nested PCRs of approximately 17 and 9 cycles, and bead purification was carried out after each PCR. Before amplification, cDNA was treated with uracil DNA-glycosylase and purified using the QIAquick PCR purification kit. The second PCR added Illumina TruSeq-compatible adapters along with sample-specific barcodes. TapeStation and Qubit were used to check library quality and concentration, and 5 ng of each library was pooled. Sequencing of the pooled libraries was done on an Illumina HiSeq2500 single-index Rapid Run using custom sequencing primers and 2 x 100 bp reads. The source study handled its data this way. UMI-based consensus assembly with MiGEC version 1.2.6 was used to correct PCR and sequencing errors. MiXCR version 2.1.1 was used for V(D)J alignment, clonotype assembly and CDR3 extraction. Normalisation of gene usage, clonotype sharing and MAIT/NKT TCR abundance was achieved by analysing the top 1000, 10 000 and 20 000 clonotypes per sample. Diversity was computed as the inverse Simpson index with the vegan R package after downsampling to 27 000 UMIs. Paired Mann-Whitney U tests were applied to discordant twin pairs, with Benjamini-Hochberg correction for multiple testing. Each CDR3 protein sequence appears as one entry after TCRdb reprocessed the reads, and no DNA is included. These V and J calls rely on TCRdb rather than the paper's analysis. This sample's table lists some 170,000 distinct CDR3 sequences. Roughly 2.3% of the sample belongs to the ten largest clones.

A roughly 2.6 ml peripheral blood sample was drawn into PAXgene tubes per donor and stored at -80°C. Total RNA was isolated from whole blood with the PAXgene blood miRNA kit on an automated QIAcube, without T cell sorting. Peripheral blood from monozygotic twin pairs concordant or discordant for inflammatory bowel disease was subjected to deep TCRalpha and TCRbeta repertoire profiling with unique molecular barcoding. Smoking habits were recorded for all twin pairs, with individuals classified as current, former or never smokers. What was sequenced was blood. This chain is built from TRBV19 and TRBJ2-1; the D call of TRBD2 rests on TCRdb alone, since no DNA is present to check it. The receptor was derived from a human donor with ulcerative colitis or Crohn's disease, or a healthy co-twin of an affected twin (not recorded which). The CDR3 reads CASSITAGGPDEQFF.